These 22 T cell receptor beta chains share one sample of origin, sequenced in a study of blood T cells in healthy people across ages. The second PCR ran roughly 6 to 11 cycles with a sample-barcoded 5' primer and J-beta primers. TCRdb processed the 5' RACE reads anew with MiXCR; each CDR3 protein has one entry. In the table there are 600,000 to 1,000,000 distinct CDR3 sequences, 25% of which are singletons. The same sample was also studied in work on T cells of mothers and their children.

Source material: blood. Source of these receptors: a boy aged 5-17 years in good health.

This clonotype turned up a few times. The rearrangement links TRBV28 to TRBJ2-2, with a tentative D call TRBD2 (5 bases). The V end was cut by 3 bases, the J end by 7 bases, with 15 bases between. The germline gives CDR1 MDHEN, CDR2 SYDVKM. The CDR3 is 15 amino acids. CDR3 loop: CASSFFRGSGGELFF. CDR3 in DNA: TGTGCCAGCAGTTTCTTTAGAGGGAGTGGCGGGGAGCTGTTTTTT.

The chain is built from TRBV13 and TRBJ2-4; 11 nucleotides align to TRBD2. Losses at the gene ends were 1 base for V and 0 bases for J; bases not matched to a gene: 11. The CDR3 runs to 20 residues. Germline assignment: CDR1 PRHDT and CDR2 FYEKMQ (reference sequence). The CDR3 loop reads CASSLESRLAGGLAKNIQYF. The CDR3, as DNA: TGTGCCAGCAGCTTAGAATCAAGGCTAGCGGGAGGTCTAGCCAAAAACATTCAGTACTTC.

On this clonotype: Relative to the germline gene, one junction end is altered; a read error may explain this. The rearrangement links TRBV7-8 to TRBJ1-3; 10 bases line up with TRBD1. Germline CDR1 reads SGHVS; CDR2 reads FQNEAQ. This CDR3 is built from 17 residues. CDR3 sequence (DNA): TGTGCCGGCAGCTTAGCAGACAGGGGGCTCTCGGGAAACACCATATATTTT. It encodes CAGSLADRGLSGNTIYF.

There are a few counts of this clonotype. This chain joins TRBV14 and TRBJ2-5; D remains unclear. Trimming pared 0 bases from V and 0 bases from J, leaving 11 bases between. CDR1 is SGHDN, CDR2 FVKESK, per germline. The CDR3 contains 16 residues. DNA of the CDR3: TGTGCCAGCAGCCAAGAAACAGCCTGGGACCAAGAGACCCAGTACTTC. Protein: CASSQETAWDQETQYF.

This clonotype came up a few times. CDR3 residues: CASSLVVDTEAFF. The CDR3 nucleotides are TGTGCCAGCAGTTTGGTGGTAGACACTGAAGCTTTCTTT. This chain connects TRBV27 to TRBJ1-1; D gene ambiguous. Germline V gives CDR1 MNHEY, CDR2 SMNVEV (reference sequence). Trimming stripped 3 bases from V and 3 bases from J, with 8 bases between. This CDR3 is built from 13 residues.

The chain links TRBV13 to TRBJ2-3, with TRBD2 identical over 9 bases. CDR1 is PRHDT, CDR2 FYEKMQ, per germline (reference sequence). CDR3 length equals 18 residues. With V trimmed by 5 bases and J by 0 bases, 12 bases remained unmatched. CDR3 sequence reads: CASSNPSGNAQSTDTQYF. In nucleotides, the CDR3 is TGTGCCAGCAGCAACCCTAGCGGGAATGCACAGAGCACAGATACGCAGTATTTT.

V usage is TRBV27 and J usage is TRBJ1-5; D call uncertain. The CDR3 runs 11 residues. V lost 8 bases and J lost 9, with 11 bases in between. Per germline, CDR1 MNHEY and CDR2 SMNVEV (reference sequence). The DNA for the CDR3 is TGTGCCAGCGGAAAAGGGTGGCCCCAGCATTTT. It translates to CASGKGWPQHF.

V gene TRBV14 combines with J gene TRBJ2-7; D is perhaps TRBD1 or TRBD2 (6 bases each). The CDR3 spans 17 residues. Germline CDR1 SGHDN, CDR2 FVKESK. The V and J ends lost 3 bases and 0 bases respectively, with 18 bases between them. Here the CDR3 reads CASSQTAGHLSSYEQYF. The CDR3 DNA reads TGTGCCAGCAGCCAGACGGCGGGACACCTAAGCTCCTACGAGCAGTACTTC.

This clonotype was counted a few times. V usage is TRBV10-3 and J usage is TRBJ1-1; TRBD1 agrees at 7 bases. This CDR3 has 15 residues. Germline V CDR1 and CDR2: ENHRY, SYGVKD. The J segment lost 2 bases and the V segment lost 0 bases, leaving 3 bases of the junction unmatched. The CDR3 sequence: CAISESGTANTEAFF. The CDR3 region has the DNA TGTGCCATCAGTGAGTCTGGGACAGCCAACACTGAAGCTTTCTTT.

The rearrangement uses TRBV7-9 and TRBJ2-5, with D possibly matching TRBD1 (6 bases). The DNA end favors TRBJ2-7, so the J call may be wrong. Germline assignment: CDR1 SEHNR and CDR2 FQNEAQ (reference sequence). CDR3 length equals 15 residues. CDR3 nucleotides: TGTGCCAGCAGCCCCCGCCCGGACAGCTCCTACGAGCAGTACTTC. It translates to CASSPRPDSSYEQYF.

The chain combines TRBV11-2 with TRBJ1-6, with 8 nucleotides matching TRBD1. With 1 base clipped from V and 9 bases from J, the junction kept 11 bases outside the gene matches. CDR1 SGHAT and CDR2 FQNNGV come from the germline V gene. The CDR3 loop spans 17 amino acids. CDR3 amino acids: CASSLGPGQALGSPLHF. The CDR3 region has the DNA TGTGCCAGCAGCTTAGGACCGGGACAGGCCCTAGGTTCACCCCTCCACTTT. Looking up the rest from reference TRBV11-2 and TRBJ1-6 gives the full variable domain: EAGVAQSPRYKIIEKRQSVAFWCNPISGHATLYWYQQILGQGPKLLIQFQNNGVVDDSQLPKDRFSAERLKGVDSTLKIQPAKLEDSAVYLCASSLGPGQALGSPLHFGNGTRLTVT.

This sequence joins TRBV11-2 and TRBJ2-7, with TRBD1 as a possible D gene (5 bases). The CDR3 is 14 residues long. Germline V gene lookup returns CDR1 SGHAT and CDR2 FQNNGV. V dropped 1 base and J dropped 3 bases, with 10 bases sitting between them. DNA for the CDR3: TGTGCCAGCAGCTTAGCGGACACCTACTACGAGCAGTACTTC. Translating gives CASSLADTYYEQYF.

This chain links TRBV27 with TRBJ2-5, with TRBD1 matching 11 bases. Trimming cost V 6 bases and J 5 bases; bases outside gene matches: 11. Germline V CDR1 and CDR2: MNHEY, SMNVEV (reference sequence). The CDR3 sequence is 16 residues long. CDR3 protein: CASRLTGTGGLETQYF. CDR3 bases: TGTGCCAGCAGATTGACCGGGACAGGGGGTTTGGAGACCCAGTACTTC.

The V call is TRBV4-3, the J call TRBJ2-5; TRBD1 might be the D (5 bases). With the DNA end fitting TRBJ2-1 better, the J assignment may be wrong. Germline CDR1 LGHNA, CDR2 YSLEER. This CDR3 comprises 16 residues. CDR3 region: CASSQEAGPDYNEQFF. CDR3 DNA sequence: TGCGCCAGCAGCCAAGAAGCAGGGCCCGACTACAATGAGCAGTTCTTC.

V is TRBV7-8 and J is TRBJ1-4, with D unclear. The CDR3 has 14 amino acids. The germline V gene has CDR1 SGHVS and CDR2 FQNEAQ. V lost 4 bases, J lost 5 bases, and 11 bases lay in between. DNA for the CDR3: TGTGCCAGCAGCTCAGGACTCTGGAATGAAAAACTGTTTTTT. Residues: CASSSGLWNEKLFF.

Only a few counts were recorded for this clonotype. The gene calls are TRBV7-9 and TRBJ2-5; D call uncertain. The J call is in doubt because the DNA end fits TRBJ2-1 better. The CDR3 has 12 residues. Germline CDR1 SEHNR, CDR2 FQNEAQ (reference sequence). The CDR3 DNA is TGTGCCAGCAGTCCGATTATCAATGAGCAGTTCTTC. This sequence encodes CASSPIINEQFF.

This clonotype was observed a few times. This rearrangement joins TRBV3-1 to TRBJ2-7; perhaps TRBD2 as D (6 bases). The germline gives CDR1 LGHDT, CDR2 YNNKEL (reference sequence). This CDR3 spans 16 amino acids. Trimming took off 0 bases at V and 0 bases at J, with 12 bases between the two ends. CDR3 sequence (DNA): TGTGCCAGCAGCCAAGATTGGGGGGATTCCTCCTACGAGCAGTACTTC. It translates to CASSQDWGDSSYEQYF.

In this sample, this clonotype turned up a few times. This sequence joins TRBV20-1 and TRBJ2-2; D is uncertain. The germline V and J ends were trimmed by 5 bases and 2 bases, with 9 bases remaining between them. There are 13 residues in the CDR3. The germline CDR1 and CDR2 sequences are DFQATT and SNEGSKA (reference sequence). CDR3 bases: TGCAGTGCTGGAGCCCGAAACACCGGGGAGCTGTTTTTT. Translated, it gives CSAGARNTGELFF.

The chain combines TRBV24-1 with TRBJ2-7, with a tentative D call TRBD2 (6 bases). V lost 4 bases and J lost 4, with 22 bases in between. The CDR3 has 17 residues. Germline assignment: CDR1 KGHDR and CDR2 SFDVKD. The CDR3 is CATSEGGVAASLYEQYF. DNA for the CDR3: TGTGCCACCAGTGAGGGGGGAGTAGCTGCCTCCCTTTACGAGCAGTACTTC.

The rearrangement joins TRBV20-1 to TRBJ2-3, with a possible D match to TRBD1 (5 bases). Trimming pared 6 bases from V and 2 bases from J, leaving 15 bases between. The CDR3 runs to 14 residues. From germline, CDR1 is DFQATT and CDR2 SNEGSKA (reference sequence). The CDR3 bases are TGCAGTGCCCTGGTAGGGGTGTTCACAGATACGCAGTATTTT. Translated: CSALVGVFTDTQYF.

Only a few counts were recorded for this clonotype. This rearrangement joins TRBV28 to TRBJ1-4, with D perhaps matching TRBD1 (5 bases). The CDR3 covers 16 residues. Germline V lookup: CDR1 MDHEN, CDR2 SYDVKM. Trimming shortened V by 1 base and J by 2 bases, and 11 bases separated the two germline ends. This CDR3 reads CASSLSGGATNEKLFF. As DNA, the CDR3 is TGTGCCAGCAGTTTATCGGGGGGAGCCACTAATGAAAAACTGTTTTTT.

This chain uses TRBV7-3 with TRBJ2-1, with a possible D match to TRBD1 (6 bases). The CDR3 is 18 residues long. V gave up 2 bases and J gave up 3 bases, with 20 bases separating them. Per germline, CDR1 SGHTA and CDR2 FQGTGA. The CDR3 loop reads CASSLELGMTGRYNEQFF. The CDR3 DNA is TGTGCCAGCAGCTTAGAGTTGGGCATGACAGGCCGCTACAATGAGCAGTTCTTC. The whole variable domain, filled in from reference TRBV7-3 and TRBJ2-1, reads GAGVSQTPSNKVTEKGKYVELRCDPISGHTALYWYRQSLGQGPEFLIYFQGTGAADDSGLPNDRFFAVRPEGSVSTLKIQRTERGDSAVYLCASSLELGMTGRYNEQFFGPGTRLTVL.